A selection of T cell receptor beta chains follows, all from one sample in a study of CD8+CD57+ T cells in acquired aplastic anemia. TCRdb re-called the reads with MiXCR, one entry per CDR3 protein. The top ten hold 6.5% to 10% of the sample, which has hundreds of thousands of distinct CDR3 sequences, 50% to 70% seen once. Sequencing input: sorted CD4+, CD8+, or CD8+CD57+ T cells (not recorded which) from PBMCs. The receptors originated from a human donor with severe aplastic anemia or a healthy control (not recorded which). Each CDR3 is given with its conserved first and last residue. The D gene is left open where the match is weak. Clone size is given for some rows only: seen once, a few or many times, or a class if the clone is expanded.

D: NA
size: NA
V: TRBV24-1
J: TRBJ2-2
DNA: TGTGCCACCAGTGACCTCAAGGTCAGGGACACCGGGGAGCTGTTTTTT
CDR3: CATSDLKVRDTGELFF

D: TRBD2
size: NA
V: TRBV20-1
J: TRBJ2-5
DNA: TGCAGTGTGGGACTAGCGGGGGAAGGAGAGACCCAGTACTTC
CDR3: CSVGLAGEGETQYF

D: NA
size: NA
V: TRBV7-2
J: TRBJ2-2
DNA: TGTGCCAGCAGCTTAGTGGGGGCCTACACCGGGGAGCTGTTTTTT
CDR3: CASSLVGAYTGELFF

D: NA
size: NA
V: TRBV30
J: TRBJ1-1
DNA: TGTGCCTGGAACGACGTCGGGCCCGTTAGTGTGAACACTGAAGCTTTCTTT
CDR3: CAWNDVGPVSVNTEAFF

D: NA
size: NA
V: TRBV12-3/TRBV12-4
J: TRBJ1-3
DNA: TGTGCCAGCAGAGGCTACCGGCCCGGAAACACCATATATTTT
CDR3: CASRGYRPGNTIYF

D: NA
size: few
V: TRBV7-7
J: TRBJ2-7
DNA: TGTGCTAGCAGCTCCTCACAAGGCTACGAGCAGTACTTC
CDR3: CASSSSQGYEQYF

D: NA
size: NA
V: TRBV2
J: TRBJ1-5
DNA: TGTGCCAGCAGGGAATATAGCGGGCAGCCCCAGCATTTT
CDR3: CASREYSGQPQHF

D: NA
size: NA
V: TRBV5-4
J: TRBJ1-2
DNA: TGTGCCAGCAGCTTGGCCCCTCCTACAGGGAGGGAAAATGGCTACACCTTC
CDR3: CASSLAPPTGRENGYTF

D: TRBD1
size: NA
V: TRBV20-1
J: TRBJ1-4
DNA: TGCAGTGCTAGAGCCGGGACAGCTGCTAATGAAAAACTGTTTTTT
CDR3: CSARAGTAANEKLFF

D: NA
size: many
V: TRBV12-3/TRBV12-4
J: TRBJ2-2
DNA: TGTGCCAGCAGTTTGAGTCTCACCGGGGAGCTGTTTTTT
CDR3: CASSLSLTGELFF

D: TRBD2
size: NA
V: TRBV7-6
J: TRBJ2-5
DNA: TGTGCCAGCAGCAATAGCGGGAGTAGAGAGACCCAGTACTTC
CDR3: CASSNSGSRETQYF

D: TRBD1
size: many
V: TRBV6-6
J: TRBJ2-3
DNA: TGTGCCAGCAGTCAGGGACAGAAGCGATCCGAGGCTAGCACAGATACGCAGTATTTT
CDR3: CASSQGQKRSEASTDTQYF

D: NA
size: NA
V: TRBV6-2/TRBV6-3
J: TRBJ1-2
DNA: TGTGCCAGCAAGTGGCTCTATGGCTACACCTTC
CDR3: CASKWLYGYTF

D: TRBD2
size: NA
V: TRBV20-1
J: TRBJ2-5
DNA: TGCAGTGCTAGAGTACTAGCGGGACAAGAGACCCAGTACTTC
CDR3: CSARVLAGQETQYF

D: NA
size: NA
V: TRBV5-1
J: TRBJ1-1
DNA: TGCGCCAGCAGCATAACCGGCACAGGGACGACTGAAGCTTTCTTT
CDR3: CASSITGTGTTEAFF

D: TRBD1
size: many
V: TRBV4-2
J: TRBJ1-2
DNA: TGTGCCAGCAGCCAAGACGTCCGGGACAGGGGGGTCTATGGCTACACCTTC
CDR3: CASSQDVRDRGVYGYTF

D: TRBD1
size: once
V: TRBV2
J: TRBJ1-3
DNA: TGTGCCAGCAGTAGGGCAGGGGACAGTACTGGAAACACCATATATTTT
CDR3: CASSRAGDSTGNTIYF

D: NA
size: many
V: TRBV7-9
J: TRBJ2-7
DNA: TGTGCCAGCAACCTAGTGTACGGCAACGAGCAGTACTTC
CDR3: CASNLVYGNEQYF

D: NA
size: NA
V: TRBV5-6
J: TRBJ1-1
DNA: TGTGCCAGCAGCCCCCCGCCTGGGCTGAACACTGAAGCTTTCTTT
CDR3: CASSPPPGLNTEAFF

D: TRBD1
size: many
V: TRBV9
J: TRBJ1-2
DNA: TGTGCCAGCAGCGTAGCAGGGGGCGACTATGGCTACACCTTC
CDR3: CASSVAGGDYGYTF

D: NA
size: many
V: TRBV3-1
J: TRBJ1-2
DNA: TGTGCCAGCAGCCTCGAAACAGTCTATGGCTACACCTTC
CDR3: CASSLETVYGYTF

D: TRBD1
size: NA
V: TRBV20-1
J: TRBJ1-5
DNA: TGCAGTGCTTGGGACAGGGTCAATCAGCCCCAGCATTTT
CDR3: CSAWDRVNQPQHF

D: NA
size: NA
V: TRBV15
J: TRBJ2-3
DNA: TGTGCCACGGGGGGTAACACAGATACGCAGTATTTT
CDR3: CATGGNTDTQYF

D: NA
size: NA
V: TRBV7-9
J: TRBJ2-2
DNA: NA
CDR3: CASSTSALNTGELFF

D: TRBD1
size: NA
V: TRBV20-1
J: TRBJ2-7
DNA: TGCAGTGCTAGAGAGAGGGGGCAGGTAGGACCTGAGCAGTACTTC
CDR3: CSARERGQVGPEQYF

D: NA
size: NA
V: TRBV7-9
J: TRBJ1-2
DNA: TGTGCCAGCAGCTTAAGTTCCTATGGCTACACCTTC
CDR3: CASSLSSYGYTF

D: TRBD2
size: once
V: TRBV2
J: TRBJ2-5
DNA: TGTGCCAGCAGCCTCCGGACTAGCCCACAGAAGGGGGAGACCCAGTACTTC
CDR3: CASSLRTSPQKGETQYF

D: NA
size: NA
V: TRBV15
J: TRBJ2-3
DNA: TGTGCCACCAGCAGGTTATCGAGGAGGGATACGCGGTATTTT
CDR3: CATSRLSRRDTRYF

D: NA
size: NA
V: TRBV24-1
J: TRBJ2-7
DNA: TGTGCCACCAGTGATTTGGCAGTCCCCCCCTACGAGCAGTACTTC
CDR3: CATSDLAVPPYEQYF

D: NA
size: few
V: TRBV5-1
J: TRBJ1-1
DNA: TGCGCCAGCAGCTTTGAGGGTTGGACTGAAGCTTTCTTT
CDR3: CASSFEGWTEAFF

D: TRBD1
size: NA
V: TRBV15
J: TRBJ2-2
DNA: TGTGCCACCAGCAGAGGGACCTATGGGACAGCCGGGGAGCTGTTTTTT
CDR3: CATSRGTYGTAGELFF

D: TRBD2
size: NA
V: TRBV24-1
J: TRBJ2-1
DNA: TGTGCCACCAGTGAGGGACTAGCGGGGGGTGAGCAGTTCTTC
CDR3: CATSEGLAGGEQFF

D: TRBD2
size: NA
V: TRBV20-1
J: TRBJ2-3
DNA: TGCAGGGAAGAGCGGGGGGCAGATACGCAGTATTTT
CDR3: CREERGADTQYF

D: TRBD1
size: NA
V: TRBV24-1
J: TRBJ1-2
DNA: TGTGCCACCAGTGGCCCGACAGGGGCGAGCTATGGCTACACCTTC
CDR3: CATSGPTGASYGYTF

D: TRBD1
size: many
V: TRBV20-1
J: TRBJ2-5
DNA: TGCAGTGCTAGAAACCTACCCCCCGGGACAGGGCAAGAGACCCAGTACTTC
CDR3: CSARNLPPGTGQETQYF

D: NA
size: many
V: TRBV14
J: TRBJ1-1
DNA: TGTGCCAGCAGCCAAGCTGGGAAAGGGACTGAAGCTTTCTTT
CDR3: CASSQAGKGTEAFF

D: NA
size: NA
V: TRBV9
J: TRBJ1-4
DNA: TGTGCCAGCAGCGTAGGAGGGGACGAAAAACTGTTTTTT
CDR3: CASSVGGDEKLFF

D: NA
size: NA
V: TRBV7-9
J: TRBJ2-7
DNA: TGTGCCAGCAGCTCGGCGCATGGGAGCTCCTACGAGCAGTACTTC
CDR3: CASSSAHGSSYEQYF

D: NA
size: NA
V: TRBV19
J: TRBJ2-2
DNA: TGTGCCAGTAGTATTGGTAGCGTCGGCACCGGGGAGCTGTTTTTT
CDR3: CASSIGSVGTGELFF